This T cell receptor beta chain came from a study of T cell changes during pregnancy in multiple sclerosis. The protocol was immunoSEQ multiplex PCR, while the TCRdb copy is restricted to in-frame clones and leaves out a portion. The sample consists of around 50,000 clones, 80% to 95% of them appearing once. The germline CDR1 and CDR2 sequences are SEHNR and FQNEAQ (reference sequence). J lost 1 base, V lost 5 bases, and 4 bases had no gene match. The CDR3 extends over 14 amino acids. The receptor was isolated from a female donor with multiple sclerosis, enrolled in a pregnancy study. The sample here was CD4+ T cells from peripheral blood mononuclear cells, taken in the third trimester of pregnancy. The chain joins TRBV7-9 to TRBJ2-5; 7 nucleotides agree with TRBD2. The CDR3 DNA sequence: TGTGCCAGCAGCGGGAGGGGTGTCCAAGAGACCCAGTACTTC. Its translation is CASSGRGVQETQYF. Drawing the rest from reference TRBV7-9 and TRBJ2-5, the complete variable domain is DTGVSQNPRHKITKRGQNVTFRCDPISEHNRLYWYRQTLGQGPEFLTYFQNEAQLEKSRLLSDRFSAERPKGSFSTLEIQRTEQGDSAMYLCASSGRGVQETQYFGPGTRLLVL.